This TCR beta chain came from a study of OX40 agonist ivuxolimab in advanced cancers. About the study as a whole: Ivuxolimab, which targeted the costimulatory receptor OX40 (CD134), was an agonistic, fully human IgG2 monoclonal antibody. Among the approximately 50 dose-escalation patients, some 19 had hepatocellular carcinoma, roughly 15 melanoma, 9 renal cell carcinoma and 9 head and neck cancer. Intravenous ivuxolimab was administered to patients every 2 weeks at six dose levels: 0.01, 0.1, 0.3, 1.5, 3 and 10 mg/kg. Prior anti-PD-1, anti-PD-L1 or anti-CTLA-4 therapy was permitted, and about 40% of dose-escalation patients had received checkpoint inhibitors. A male proportion of 82.7% and a mean age of around 60 years, ranging from 23 to 79, were recorded for the dose-escalation cohort. Peripheral TCRbeta sequencing was intended to test whether TCR sequence diversity was altered and clonal T-cell expansion was caused by ivuxolimab. Three dose-escalation patients achieved partial responses, one with hepatocellular carcinoma and two with cutaneous melanoma. The paper reports the monotherapy dose-escalation portion (N ≈ 50 patients) of the phase I ivuxolimab trial.

Overall study results and their limits: Low levels of normalized T-cell clonal expansion were also seen in some nonresponding patients. The antigen specificity of the clonally expanded peripheral T cells was not determined. Partial responders in the 0.1-3.0 mg/kg groups had among the lowest normalized peripheral clonal expansion, especially among CD8+ T cells. At doses from 0.1 to 3.0 mg/kg, clonal expansion was seen in both CD4+ and CD8+ blood T cells between baseline and week 6. On average, CD8+ T cells showed more expanded clones than CD4+ T cells after ivuxolimab.

Patients with autoimmune disease history or receiving systemic immunosuppression were excluded from the trial. Peripheral blood for TCR sequencing was collected from all dose cohorts at baseline, on cycle 4 day 1, and on cycle 7 day 1. Samples came from an open-label, multicenter, first-in-human phase I dose-escalation trial of ivuxolimab. Adults with locally advanced or metastatic melanoma, renal cell, hepatocellular, or head and neck squamous cell carcinoma were enrolled in the trial. Before TCR sequencing, CD4+ T cells and CD8+ T cells from peripheral blood were sorted into separate populations. In the case of this clone: Its antigen is still unknown. Per-nucleotide qualities are absent, and no much larger clonotype sits a single base away.

Genomic DNA was isolated from the sorted cells so that the TCRbeta CDR3 region could be sequenced. The immunoSEQ Assay was used to sequence the TCRbeta CDR3 regions. Entries here come from immuneACCESS through TCRdb and include only in-frame sequences with V and J called. Some clones fail to appear in such tables; in the studies checked, an unresolved V gene covers under half of the shortfall, and the cause of the remainder is unknown. The sample table contains 15,000 to 20,000 clones; only one count was recorded for over 75% of them. The ten largest clones add up to roughly 30% of the sample. V loses 1 base at its end and J loses 2 bases; junction bases beyond the gene matches: 7. From the cysteine up to the phenylalanine, the CDR3 has a length of 16 residues. Of all the DNA, just the CDR3 is kept, 48 bases in frame from base 1. CDR1 and CDR2, looked up from the germline V gene (reference sequence), are LNHNV and YYDKDF.

This chain is built from TRBV15 and TRBJ1-2; TRBD1 fits 7 bases in the junction. The TCR originated in an adult with an advanced solid tumor such as melanoma, head and neck, liver or kidney cancer. The material was CD4+ or CD8+ T cells sorted from blood, obtained in a trial of the OX40 agonist ivuxolimab. The CDR3 protein is CATSRGSGGSNYGYTF. DNA sequence: TGTGCCACCAGCAGAGGCTCAGGGGGAAGCAACTATGGCTACACCTTC.